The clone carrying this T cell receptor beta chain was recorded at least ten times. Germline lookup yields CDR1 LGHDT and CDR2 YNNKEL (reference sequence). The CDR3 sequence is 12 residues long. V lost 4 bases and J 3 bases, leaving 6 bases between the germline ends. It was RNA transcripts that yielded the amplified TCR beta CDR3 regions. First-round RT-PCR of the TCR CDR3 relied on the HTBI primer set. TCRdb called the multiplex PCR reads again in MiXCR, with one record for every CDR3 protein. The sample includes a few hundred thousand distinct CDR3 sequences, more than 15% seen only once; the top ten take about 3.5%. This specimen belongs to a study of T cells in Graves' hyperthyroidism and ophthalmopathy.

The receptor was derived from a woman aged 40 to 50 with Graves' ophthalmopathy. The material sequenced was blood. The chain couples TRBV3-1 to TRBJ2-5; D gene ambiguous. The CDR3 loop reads CASSPVEETQYF. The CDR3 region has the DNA TGTGCCAGCAGCCCCGTGGAAGAGACCCAGTACTTC.